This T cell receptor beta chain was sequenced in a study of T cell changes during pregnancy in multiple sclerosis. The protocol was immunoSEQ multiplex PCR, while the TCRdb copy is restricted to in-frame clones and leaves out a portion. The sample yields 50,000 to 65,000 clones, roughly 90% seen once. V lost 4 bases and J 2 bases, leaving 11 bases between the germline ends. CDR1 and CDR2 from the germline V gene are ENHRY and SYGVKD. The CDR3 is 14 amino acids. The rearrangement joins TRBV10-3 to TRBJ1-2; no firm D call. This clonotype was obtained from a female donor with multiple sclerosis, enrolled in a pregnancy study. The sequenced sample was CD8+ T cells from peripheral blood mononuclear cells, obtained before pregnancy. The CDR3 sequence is CAISGSRLNYGYTF. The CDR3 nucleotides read TGTGCCATCAGTGGAAGTCGCCTAAACTATGGCTACACCTTC.